This TCR beta chain was sequenced in a study of identifying expanded T cells in peripheral blood. This clone came up once. The table came from immunoSEQ multiplex PCR; TCRdb's copy has only in-frame clones and leaves some out. The profile shows about 58,000 clones, around four fifths of them singletons. V lost 7 bases, J lost 3 bases, and 13 bases lay in between. The CDR3 has 13 amino acids. Germline CDR1 MGHRA, CDR2 YSYEKL. The receptor was derived from a person aged 18 to 70 in good health. J is TRBJ2-7 and V is TRBV4-1; D perhaps matches TRBD2 (5 bases). Sequenced: blood. For the CDR3, the DNA is TGCGCCAGCAAACGGGGTGAGGGCTACGAGCAGTACTTC. This sequence encodes CASKRGEGYEQYF.